The present T cell receptor (beta chain) was sequenced within a study of cytomegalovirus exposure and HLA in healthy donors. Study information: HLA-typed donors were the source of about 85 million unique TCRs, which an early data release held.

This PCR relied on a set of 60 Vbeta primers and 13 Jbeta primers. Only in-frame clones appear in the TCRdb table, and some are missing; sequencing was by immunoSEQ multiplex PCR. Of 150,000 to 200,000 clones in the sample, around 80% were seen once. The clonotype comes from a male donor in good health and CMV-seronegative. Sample: PBMCs.

CDR3 loop: CARSPGETGVHEQYF. Written as DNA, the CDR3 is TGTGCCAGAAGCCCGGGAGAAACAGGGGTCCACGAGCAGTACTTC. The V and J genes are TRBV5-3 and TRBJ2-7; tentative D call: TRBD1 (7 bases). TRBV5-3 is given ORF status, its function remaining uncertain. CDR3 length equals 15 residues. The ends were cut back, 4 bases at V and 5 bases at J, with 19 bases in the middle.